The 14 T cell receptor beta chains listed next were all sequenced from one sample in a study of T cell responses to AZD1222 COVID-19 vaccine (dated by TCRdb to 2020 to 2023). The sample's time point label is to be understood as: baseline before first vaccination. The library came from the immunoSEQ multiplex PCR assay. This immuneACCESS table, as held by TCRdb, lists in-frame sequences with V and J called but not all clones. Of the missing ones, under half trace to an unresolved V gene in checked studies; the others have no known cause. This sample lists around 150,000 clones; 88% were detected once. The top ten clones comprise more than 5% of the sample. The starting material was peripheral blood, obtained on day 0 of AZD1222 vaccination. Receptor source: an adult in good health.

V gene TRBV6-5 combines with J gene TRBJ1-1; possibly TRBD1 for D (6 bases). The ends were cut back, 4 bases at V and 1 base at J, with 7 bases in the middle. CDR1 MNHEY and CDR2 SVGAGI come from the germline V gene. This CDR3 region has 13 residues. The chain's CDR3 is CASSSGQNTEAFF. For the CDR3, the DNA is TGTGCCAGCAGTTCGGGACAGAACACTGAAGCTTTCTTT.

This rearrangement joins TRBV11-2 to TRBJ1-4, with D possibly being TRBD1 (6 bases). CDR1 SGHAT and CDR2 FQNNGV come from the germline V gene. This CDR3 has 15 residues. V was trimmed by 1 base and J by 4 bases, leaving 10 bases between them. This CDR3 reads CASSLAGESNEKLFF. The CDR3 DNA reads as TGTGCCAGCAGCTTAGCAGGGGAGAGTAATGAAAAACTGTTTTTT.

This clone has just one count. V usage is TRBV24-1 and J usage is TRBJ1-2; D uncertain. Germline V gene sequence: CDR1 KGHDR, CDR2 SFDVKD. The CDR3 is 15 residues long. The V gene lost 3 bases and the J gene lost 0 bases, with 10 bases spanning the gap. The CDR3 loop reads CATSDGGFSNYGYTF. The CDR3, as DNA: TGTGCCACCAGTGATGGAGGCTTCTCTAACTATGGCTACACCTTC.

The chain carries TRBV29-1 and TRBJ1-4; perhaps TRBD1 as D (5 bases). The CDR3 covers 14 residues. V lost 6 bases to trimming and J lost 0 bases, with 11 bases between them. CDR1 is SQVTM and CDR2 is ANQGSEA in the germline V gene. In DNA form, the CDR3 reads TGCAGCGTCCAACAGGTTGCAACTAATGAAAAACTGTTTTTT. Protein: CSVQQVATNEKLFF.

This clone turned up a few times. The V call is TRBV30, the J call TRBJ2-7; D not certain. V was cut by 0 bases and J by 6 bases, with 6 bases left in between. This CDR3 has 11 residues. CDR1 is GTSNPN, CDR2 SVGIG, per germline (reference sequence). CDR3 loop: CAWSVKAEQYF. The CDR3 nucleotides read TGTGCCTGGAGTGTAAAGGCCGAGCAGTACTTC.

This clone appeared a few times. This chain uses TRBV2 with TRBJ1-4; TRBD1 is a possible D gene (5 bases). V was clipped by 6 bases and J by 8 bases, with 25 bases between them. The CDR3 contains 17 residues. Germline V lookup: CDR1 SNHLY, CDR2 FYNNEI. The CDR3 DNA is TGTGCCAGCAGCGCCGCGCAGGGTTTTCTCCTAGGGGAAAAACTGTTTTTT. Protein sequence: CASSAAQGFLLGEKLFF.

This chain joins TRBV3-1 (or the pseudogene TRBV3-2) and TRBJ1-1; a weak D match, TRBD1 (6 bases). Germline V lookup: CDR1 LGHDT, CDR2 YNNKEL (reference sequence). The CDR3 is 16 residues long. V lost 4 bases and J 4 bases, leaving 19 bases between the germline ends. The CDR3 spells CASSPALQGKGTEAFF. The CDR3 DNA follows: TGTGCCAGCAGCCCCGCTTTACAGGGCAAGGGCACTGAAGCTTTCTTT.

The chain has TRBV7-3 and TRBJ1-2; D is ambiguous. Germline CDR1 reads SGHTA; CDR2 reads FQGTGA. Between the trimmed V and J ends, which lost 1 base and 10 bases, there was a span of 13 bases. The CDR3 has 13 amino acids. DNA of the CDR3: TGTGCCAGCAGCTTAAGGTCCGGCAGGAACTACACCTTC. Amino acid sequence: CASSLRSGRNYTF.

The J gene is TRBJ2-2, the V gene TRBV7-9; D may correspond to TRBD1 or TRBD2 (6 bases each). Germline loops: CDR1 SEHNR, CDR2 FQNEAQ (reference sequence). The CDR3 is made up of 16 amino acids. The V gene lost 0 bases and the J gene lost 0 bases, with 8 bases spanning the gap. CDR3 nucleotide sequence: TGTGCCAGCAGCTTAGCGGGGGGCGCGAACACCGGGGAGCTGTTTTTT. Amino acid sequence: CASSLAGGANTGELFF.

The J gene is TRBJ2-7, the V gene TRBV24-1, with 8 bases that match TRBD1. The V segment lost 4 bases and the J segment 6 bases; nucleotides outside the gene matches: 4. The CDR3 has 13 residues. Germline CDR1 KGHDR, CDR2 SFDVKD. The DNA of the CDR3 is TGTGCCACCAGTGACAAGGACAGGGCCGAGCAGTACTTC. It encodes CATSDKDRAEQYF.

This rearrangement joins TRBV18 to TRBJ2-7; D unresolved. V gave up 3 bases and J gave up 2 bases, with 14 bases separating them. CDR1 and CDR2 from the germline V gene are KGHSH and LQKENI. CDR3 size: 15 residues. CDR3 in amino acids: CASSPISAPAYEQYF. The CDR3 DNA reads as TGTGCCAGCTCACCCATCTCGGCACCCGCCTACGAGCAGTACTTC.

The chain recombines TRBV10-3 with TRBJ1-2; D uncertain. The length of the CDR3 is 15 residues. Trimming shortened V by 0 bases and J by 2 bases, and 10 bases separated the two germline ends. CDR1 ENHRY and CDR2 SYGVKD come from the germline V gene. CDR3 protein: CAISESYPVNYGYTF. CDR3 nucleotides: TGTGCCATCAGTGAGTCTTATCCAGTCAACTATGGCTACACCTTC.

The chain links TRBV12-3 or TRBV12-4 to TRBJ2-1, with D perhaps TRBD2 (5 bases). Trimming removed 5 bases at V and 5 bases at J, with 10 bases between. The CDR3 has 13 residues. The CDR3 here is CASSPAADNEQFF. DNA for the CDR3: TGTGCCAGCAGTCCCGCAGCGGACAATGAGCAGTTCTTC.

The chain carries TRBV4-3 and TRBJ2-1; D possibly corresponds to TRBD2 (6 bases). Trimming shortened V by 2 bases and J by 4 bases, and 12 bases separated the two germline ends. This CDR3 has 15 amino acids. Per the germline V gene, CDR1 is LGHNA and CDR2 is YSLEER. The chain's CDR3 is CASSQTGEAYNEQFF. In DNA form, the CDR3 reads TGCGCCAGCAGCCAAACGGGGGAGGCGTACAATGAGCAGTTCTTC.